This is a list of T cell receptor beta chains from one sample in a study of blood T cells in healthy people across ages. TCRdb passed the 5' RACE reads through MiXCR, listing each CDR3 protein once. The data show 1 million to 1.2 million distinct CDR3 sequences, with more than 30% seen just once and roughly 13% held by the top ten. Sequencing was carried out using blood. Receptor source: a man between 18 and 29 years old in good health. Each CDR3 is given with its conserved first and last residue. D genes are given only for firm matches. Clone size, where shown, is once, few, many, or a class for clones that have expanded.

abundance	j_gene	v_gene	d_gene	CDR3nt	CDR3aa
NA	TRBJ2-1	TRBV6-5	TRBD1	TGTGCCAGCAGTCCGGGACAGAGATACAATGAGCAGTTCTTC	CASSPGQRYNEQFF
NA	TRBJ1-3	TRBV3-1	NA	TGTGCCAGCAGCCAAGATTGGAGGGACGGAAACACCATATATTTT	CASSQDWRDGNTIYF
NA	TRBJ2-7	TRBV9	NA	TGTGCCAGCAACGTAGGTTTCCCCTACGAGCAGTACTTC	CASNVGFPYEQYF
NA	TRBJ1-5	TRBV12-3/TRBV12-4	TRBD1	TGTGCCAGCAGTTTAGTAGGGGGCAGTCAGCCCCAGCATTTT	CASSLVGGSQPQHF
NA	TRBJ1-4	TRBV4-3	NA	TGCGCCAGCAGCCAAGATCGGACAGCAACTAATGAAAAACTGTTTTTT	CASSQDRTATNEKLFF
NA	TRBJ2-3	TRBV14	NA	TGTGCCAGCAGCCCCCGGGCCGCCCGATTCCTCACAGATACGCAGTATTTT	CASSPRAARFLTDTQYF
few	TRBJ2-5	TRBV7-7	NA	TGTGCTAGCAGCTTAGACGGACAGAACCAAGAGACCCAGTACTTC	CASSLDGQNQETQYF
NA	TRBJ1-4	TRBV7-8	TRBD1	TGTGCCAACAGCACGAGGGACAGCCGAAGTGAAAAACTGTTTTTT	CANSTRDSRSEKLFF
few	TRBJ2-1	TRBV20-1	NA	TGCAGTGCTCCTTGGCGGGCCACGTACAATGAGCAGTTCTTC	CSAPWRATYNEQFF
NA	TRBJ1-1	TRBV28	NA	TGTGCCAGCAGTTTCGGGGCCACGAGACGTGAAGCTTTCTTT	CASSFGATRREAFF
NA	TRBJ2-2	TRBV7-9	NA	TGTGCCAGCAGGGTTGGCAGTCGGAACACCGGGGAGCTGTTTTTT	CASRVGSRNTGELFF
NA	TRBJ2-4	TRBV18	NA	TGTGCCAGCTCACCACGGTCCGGGGACGAAAACATTCAGTACTTC	CASSPRSGDENIQYF
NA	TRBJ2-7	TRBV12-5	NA	TGTGCTAGTGGTTTAGGAGGGGCTAACAATGAGCAGTACTTC	CASGLGGANNEQYF
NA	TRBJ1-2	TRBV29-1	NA	TGCAGCGTTGAGGGGTTCGCTGGCTACACCTTC	CSVEGFAGYTF
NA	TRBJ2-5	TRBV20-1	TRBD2	TGCAGTGCTATAAGGCCAGCGGGGGAAGAGACCCAGTACTTC	CSAIRPAGEETQYF
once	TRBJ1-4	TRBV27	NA	TGTGCCAGCAGTTTATCGCGGGGGGCGGAACTGTTTTTT	CASSLSRGAELFF
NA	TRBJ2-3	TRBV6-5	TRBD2	TGTGCCAGCAGTCCGGGACTAGCAGCCCCCACAGATACGCAGTATTTT	CASSPGLAAPTDTQYF
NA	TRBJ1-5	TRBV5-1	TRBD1	TGCGCCAGCAGCTTCGCGGGACAGGGCAATCAGCCCCAGCATTTT	CASSFAGQGNQPQHF
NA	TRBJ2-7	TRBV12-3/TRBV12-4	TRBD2	TGTGCCAGCAGTTTACGAAGCGGGGGGGCGGACGAGCAGTACTTC	CASSLRSGGADEQYF
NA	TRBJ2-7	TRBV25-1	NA	TGTGCCAGCTCCAGTCCCGGCAGACCGACACTCTACGAGCAGTACTTC	CASSSPGRPTLYEQYF
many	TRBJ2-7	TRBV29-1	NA	TGCAGCGTTGAAACTCTTCTCAATCACGAGCAGTACTTC	CSVETLLNHEQYF
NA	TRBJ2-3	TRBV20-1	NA	TGCAGTGCCACAGGACAGAGCACAGATACGCAGTATTTT	CSATGQSTDTQYF
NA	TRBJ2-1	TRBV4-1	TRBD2	TGCGCCAGCGGCCAAGGGACTAACAATGAGCAGTTCTTC	CASGQGTNNEQFF
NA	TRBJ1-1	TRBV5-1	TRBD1	TGCGCCAGCAGCGCCCGACAGGGGGTCACTGAAGCTTTCTTT	CASSARQGVTEAFF
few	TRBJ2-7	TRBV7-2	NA	TGTGCCAGCAGCCCAACAGCTAGCTCCTACGAGCAGTACTTC	CASSPTASSYEQYF
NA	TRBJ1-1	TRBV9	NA	TGTGCCAGCAGCGTAGACCAGGGCGGGACAAACACTGAAGCTTTCTTT	CASSVDQGGTNTEAFF
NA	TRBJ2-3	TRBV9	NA	TGTGCCAGCGTGGGTGCTTCCACAGATACGCAGTATTTT	CASVGASTDTQYF
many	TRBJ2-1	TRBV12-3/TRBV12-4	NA	TGTGCCAGCAGTTTAGTTGATTCCAATGAGCAGTTCTTC	CASSLVDSNEQFF
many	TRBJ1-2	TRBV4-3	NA	TGCGCCAGCAGCCGAGGACAGACAAACTATGGCTACACCTTC	CASSRGQTNYGYTF
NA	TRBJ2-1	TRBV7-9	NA	TGTGCCAGCAGACCCAATGGGGAATACAATGAGCAGTTCTTC	CASRPNGEYNEQFF
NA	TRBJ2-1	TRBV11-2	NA	TGTGCCAACAGCTTAAGCTCAGGGGAGGCGGGAAGAGAGCAGTTCTTC	CANSLSSGEAGREQFF
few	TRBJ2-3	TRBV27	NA	TGTGCCAGCAGTCGTAATAGCCTTGGCACAGATACGCAGTATTTT	CASSRNSLGTDTQYF
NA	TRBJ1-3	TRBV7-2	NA	TGTGCCAGCAGCTCTGGGGCGTCTGGAAACACCATATATTTT	CASSSGASGNTIYF
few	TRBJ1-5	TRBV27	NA	TGTGCCAGCAGTCCTGTATTCCCGGCTTTCGGTCAGCCCCAGCATTTT	CASSPVFPAFGQPQHF
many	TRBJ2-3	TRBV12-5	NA	TGTGCTAGTGGTTACTCGACAGACTACACAGATACGCAGTATTTT	CASGYSTDYTDTQYF
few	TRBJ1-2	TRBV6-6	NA	TGTGCCAGCAGTCTGACACGGGGTGGTGGCTACACCTTC	CASSLTRGGGYTF
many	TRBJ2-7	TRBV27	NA	TGTGCCAGCAGTTCGGCAGGGTCCTCCTACGAGCAGTACTTC	CASSSAGSSYEQYF
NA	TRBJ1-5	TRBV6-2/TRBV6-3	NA	TGTGCCAGCAGTTACGAGTTGGGCAGCCATAGCAATCAGCCCCAGCATTTT	CASSYELGSHSNQPQHF
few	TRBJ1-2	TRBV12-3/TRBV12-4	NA	TGTGCCAGCAGTGCCTGGGCGGGTTATGGCTACACCTTC	CASSAWAGYGYTF
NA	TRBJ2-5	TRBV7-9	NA	TGTGCCAGCAGCTTAGATTCCAGGGAAGAGACCCAGTACTTC	CASSLDSREETQYF
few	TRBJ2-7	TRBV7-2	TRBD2	TGTGCCAGCAGCTTAGCTCCTAGCGGGCGTCCGCAGTACTTC	CASSLAPSGRPQYF
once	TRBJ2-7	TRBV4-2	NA	TGTGCCTGCAGCCAAGATCGGGACTTCTACGAGCAGTACTTC	CACSQDRDFYEQYF